This T cell receptor (beta chain) was profiled in a study of shared clonotypes between healthy human individuals. The table came from immunoSEQ multiplex PCR; TCRdb's copy has only in-frame clones and leaves some out. Of 600,000 to 700,000 clones in the sample, about three quarters were seen once. The trim removed 3 bases at V and 2 bases at J, leaving 5 bases unmatched. CDR1 and CDR2 (germline): MNHNS, SASEGT. This CDR3 region has 15 residues. Specimen: memory CD4+ T cells sorted from blood. This sample's subset: CD45RA-negative fraction. The chain couples TRBV6-1 to TRBJ2-3, with 7 bases aligning to TRBD1. This receptor was identified in a woman under 40 in good health. In nucleotides, the CDR3 is TGTGCCAGCAGTGACCCCAGGGGGAACACAGATACGCAGTATTTT. This gives the protein CASSDPRGNTDTQYF.